The 12 T cell receptor beta chains listed next were all sequenced from one sample in a study of blood T cell repertoires in COVID-19. Profiled with immunoSEQ multiplex PCR; TCRdb holds only in-frame clones, not every one. Here the sample spans some 65,000 clones, about 90% being singletons. The specimen was peripheral blood. The receptor source for this set is a man in his fifties or sixties with COVID-19, enrolled during active disease.

This clone was detected once. The CDR3 bases are TGTGCCAGCAGCTCTTCTAGCCTCCCTTACAATGAGCAGTTCTTC. Protein product: CASSSSSLPYNEQFF. The chain employs TRBV11-3 and TRBJ2-1, with D possibly being TRBD2 (5 bases). In germline, CDR1 is SGHNT, CDR2 YENEEA. This CDR3 has 15 residues. V dropped 4 bases and J dropped 4 bases, with 14 bases sitting between them.

The chain is built from TRBV9 and TRBJ1-2; D remains unclear. Per germline, CDR1 SGDLS and CDR2 YYNGEE. CDR3 length equals 15 residues. V was cut by 0 bases and J by 6 bases, with 15 bases left in between. CDR3 sequence reads: CASSVGQAAFNGYTF. In DNA form, the CDR3 reads TGTGCCAGCAGCGTAGGTCAGGCCGCCTTTAATGGCTACACCTTC.

CDR3 nucleotides: TGTGCCATCAGTGAGGCTCTAGCCAAGGAGACCCAGTACTTC. Its protein product is CAISEALAKETQYF. The J gene is TRBJ2-5, the V gene TRBV10-3; D possibly corresponds to TRBD2 (5 bases). The CDR3 is made up of 14 amino acids. Germline V CDR1 and CDR2: ENHRY, SYGVKD. V was clipped by 2 bases and J by 5 bases, with 12 bases between them.

This chain uses TRBV9 with TRBJ1-1; the match to TRBD1 covers 9 bases. Germline trimming cut 6 bases from V and 1 base from J; bases unmatched to any gene: 16. CDR1 is SGDLS, CDR2 YYNGEE, per germline. The CDR3 length is 18 residues. Here the CDR3 reads CASTPRPRDRESNTEAFF. The CDR3 DNA reads TGTGCCAGCACCCCTAGGCCTCGGGACAGGGAGTCGAACACTGAAGCTTTCTTT.

The chain combines TRBV12-5 with TRBJ1-3; D ambiguous. CDR3 length: 14 amino acids. Trimming pared 7 bases from V and 0 bases from J, leaving 10 bases between. The germline gives CDR1 LGHNT, CDR2 FRNRAP. The CDR3 DNA follows: TGTGCTAGTGCCGTCACAAGCTCTGGAAACACCATATATTTT. Its protein product is CASAVTSSGNTIYF.

The rearrangement links TRBV7-2 to TRBJ2-5, with a possible D match to TRBD1 (5 bases). The CDR3 extends over 13 amino acids. Per the germline V gene, CDR1 is SGHTA and CDR2 is FQGNSA. Between the trimmed V and J ends, which lost 6 bases and 5 bases, there was a span of 13 bases. The CDR3 sequence: CASRASGAETQYF. CDR3 coding DNA: TGTGCCAGCAGGGCCTCTGGGGCCGAGACCCAGTACTTC.

The J gene is TRBJ1-5, the V gene TRBV4-2; D not resolved. The CDR3 totals 17 residues. V lost 0 bases and J 1 base, leaving 13 bases between the germline ends. From germline, CDR1 is LGHNA and CDR2 YNFKEQ. The CDR3 loop reads CASSQDLDSLSNQPQHF. CDR3 coding DNA: TGTGCCAGCAGCCAAGATCTGGACTCCCTGAGCAATCAGCCCCAGCATTTT.

The chain has TRBV18 and TRBJ1-2, with a possible D match to TRBD1 (6 bases). Germline CDR1 KGHSH, CDR2 LQKENI. The CDR3 has 14 residues. Trimming shortened V by 2 bases and J by 5 bases, and 12 bases separated the two germline ends. The CDR3: CASSPGGVRYGYTF. The CDR3 nucleotides read TGTGCCAGCTCACCAGGGGGCGTGAGGTATGGCTACACCTTC. Full variable domain (rest looked up from reference TRBV18 and TRBJ1-2): NAGVMQNPRHLVRRRGQEARLRCSPMKGHSHVYWYRQLPEEGLKFMVYLQKENIIDESGMPKERFSAEFPKEGPSILRIQQVVRGDSAAYFCASSPGGVRYGYTFGSGTRLTVV.

This clone was seen only a few times. The rearrangement uses TRBV2 and TRBJ1-1; D not resolved. The V end lost 6 bases, the J end lost 6 bases, and 5 bases lay between the germline ends. Germline loops: CDR1 SNHLY, CDR2 FYNNEI. The CDR3 extends over 10 amino acids. The CDR3 bases are TGTGCCAGCAGACAACCTGAAGCTTTCTTT. Amino acids: CASRQPEAFF.

V gene TRBV4-1 combines with J gene TRBJ1-3; TRBD1 matches at 8 bases. J was trimmed by 3 bases and V by 0 bases; bases with no gene match: 7. From germline, CDR1 is MGHRA and CDR2 YSYEKL. The CDR3 consists of 17 residues. CDR3 DNA sequence: TGCGCCAGCAGCCAAGAAGAGACAGGGGTGGGTGGAAACACCATATATTTT. It specifies CASSQEETGVGGNTIYF.

The chain recombines TRBV19 with TRBJ2-7; 10 bases map to TRBD1. The ends lost 4 bases at V and 3 bases at J; junction bases unmatched: 3. The CDR3 spans 14 residues. Germline CDR1 LNHDA, CDR2 SQIVND (reference sequence). CDR3 amino acids: CASSSRDRGYEQYF. In nucleotides, the CDR3 is TGTGCCAGTAGTAGCCGGGACAGGGGCTACGAGCAGTACTTC.

This clone was observed a single time. The chain is built from TRBV28 and TRBJ2-5; TRBD2 is a possible D gene (8 bases). In germline, CDR1 is MDHEN, CDR2 SYDVKM. The CDR3 runs 16 residues. V was trimmed by 10 bases and J by 3 bases, leaving 24 bases between them. For the CDR3, the DNA is TGTGCCACCACCCCGGGGGGGAGGGGGCGGGAAGAGACCCAGTACTTC. Translated, it gives CATTPGGRGREETQYF.